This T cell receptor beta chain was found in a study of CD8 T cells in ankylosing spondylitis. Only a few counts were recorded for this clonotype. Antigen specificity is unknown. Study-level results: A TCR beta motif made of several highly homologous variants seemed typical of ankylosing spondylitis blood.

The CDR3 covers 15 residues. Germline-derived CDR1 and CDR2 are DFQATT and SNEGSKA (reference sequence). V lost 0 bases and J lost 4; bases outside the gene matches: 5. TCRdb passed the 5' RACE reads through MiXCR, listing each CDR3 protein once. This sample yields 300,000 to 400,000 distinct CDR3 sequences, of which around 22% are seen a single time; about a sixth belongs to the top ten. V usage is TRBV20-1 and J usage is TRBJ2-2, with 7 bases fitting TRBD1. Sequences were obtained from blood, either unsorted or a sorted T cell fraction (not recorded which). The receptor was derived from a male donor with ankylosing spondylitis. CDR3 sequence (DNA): TGCAGTGCTAGAGACTGGACAGGACCCACCGGGGAGCTGTTTTTT. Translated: CSARDWTGPTGELFF.